The T cell receptor beta chain under discussion was sequenced for a study of Ad26.COV2.S vaccination and SARS-CoV-2 variants. Background on the study: Intramuscular Ad26.COV2.S at 5x10^10 or 1x10^11 viral particles.

Here immunoSEQ multiplex PCR was the method, and the copy in TCRdb shows in-frame clones only, minus some. The sample shows about 330,000 clones, 90% of them seen only once. Documented treatment: approximately 18 received Ad26.COV2.S at low or high dose, single or two shots; about 5 received placebo; per-sample allocation not given. Samples came from day 63 after the first vaccine or placebo injection. An Ad26 vector expressing Wuhan-strain SARS-CoV-2 spike served as the vaccine. Germline values: CDR1 MGHRA, CDR2 YSYEKL. The CDR3 runs to 15 residues. Trimming removed 1 base at V and 6 bases at J, with 16 bases between. This clone was observed a handful of times.

This chain joins TRBV4-1 and TRBJ2-7; D unresolved. Source: peripheral blood, taken in a trial of Ad26.COV2.S vaccine versus placebo. This TCR came from a person aged 18 to 59 who received the Ad26.COV2.S COVID-19 vaccine or a placebo. This CDR3 is CASSQAWSTTGEQYF. CDR3 nucleotides: TGCGCCAGCAGCCAAGCATGGTCGACAACGGGCGAGCAGTACTTC.